The TCR beta chain under discussion was sequenced for a study of control samples from healthy donors and cancer patients (TCRdb year 2020). Spanning cysteine to phenylalanine, the CDR3 consists of 14 amino acids. Only the CDR3 part of the read is kept: 42 bases, read in frame from the first base. CDR1 and CDR2, looked up from the germline V gene (reference sequence), are LNHDA and SQIVND. V has 7 bases trimmed and J has 3 bases trimmed; junction bases matching no gene number 3. On this clone itself: The specificity of this receptor is unknown. It has no much larger one-base neighbor in the sample; base qualities were not kept.

Libraries came from the immunoSEQ multiplex PCR assay. The source is immuneACCESS, and TCRdb retained only in-frame sequences with V and J called. Part of the clones is not carried over; for the studies checked, unresolved V genes explain less than half of this, and the remainder is unexplained. This sample gives about 35,000 clones in total; over 85% of them show up just once. The leading ten clones occupy 1.5% to 2% of the sample. Sequencing used PBMCs. Rearrangement joined TRBV19 to TRBJ2-3; 11 middle bases align to TRBD1. The clonotype comes from a man aged 40-55 years with colorectal cancer. The DNA sequence is as follows: TGTGCCAGTATGGGGACAGGGGGGACAGATACGCAGTATTTT. This gives the protein CASMGTGGTDTQYF.